Included here is one T cell receptor (beta chain) sequence, with context. Its antigen is still unknown. There were at least 5 micrograms of total RNA extracted from every sample. This entry comes from a study of blood T cells in healthy people across ages. Study-level results: The long-lived group displayed more naive CD4+ cells, plus higher diversity, than the aged donors did. Age showed a roughly linear inverse relationship with TCR beta diversity per million T cells.

A second PCR, run for roughly 7 to 12 cycles, used a sample-barcoded 5' primer plus a J-beta primer mix. Tagging of each cDNA molecule was performed by a template-switch adaptor with 12 random nucleotides. From the 5' RACE reads, TCRdb called clonotypes with MiXCR, one entry per CDR3 protein. The sample lists some 1,500,000 distinct CDR3 sequences; 42% were seen once. The CDR3 loop spans 16 amino acids. Trimming removed 2 bases from V and 13 bases from J; junction bases left unmatched: 15. Germline V gene sequence: CDR1 MNHEY, CDR2 SMNVEV (reference sequence). What was sequenced was blood. This chain uses TRBV27 with TRBJ2-1; 9 bases fit TRBD2. The sequence was collected from a woman aged 18-29 years in good health. In DNA form, the CDR3 reads TGTGCCAGCAGTTTAGCTAGCGGGACGTTCCTTGTGCGCCAGTTCTTC. The encoded protein is CASSLASGTFLVRQFF.